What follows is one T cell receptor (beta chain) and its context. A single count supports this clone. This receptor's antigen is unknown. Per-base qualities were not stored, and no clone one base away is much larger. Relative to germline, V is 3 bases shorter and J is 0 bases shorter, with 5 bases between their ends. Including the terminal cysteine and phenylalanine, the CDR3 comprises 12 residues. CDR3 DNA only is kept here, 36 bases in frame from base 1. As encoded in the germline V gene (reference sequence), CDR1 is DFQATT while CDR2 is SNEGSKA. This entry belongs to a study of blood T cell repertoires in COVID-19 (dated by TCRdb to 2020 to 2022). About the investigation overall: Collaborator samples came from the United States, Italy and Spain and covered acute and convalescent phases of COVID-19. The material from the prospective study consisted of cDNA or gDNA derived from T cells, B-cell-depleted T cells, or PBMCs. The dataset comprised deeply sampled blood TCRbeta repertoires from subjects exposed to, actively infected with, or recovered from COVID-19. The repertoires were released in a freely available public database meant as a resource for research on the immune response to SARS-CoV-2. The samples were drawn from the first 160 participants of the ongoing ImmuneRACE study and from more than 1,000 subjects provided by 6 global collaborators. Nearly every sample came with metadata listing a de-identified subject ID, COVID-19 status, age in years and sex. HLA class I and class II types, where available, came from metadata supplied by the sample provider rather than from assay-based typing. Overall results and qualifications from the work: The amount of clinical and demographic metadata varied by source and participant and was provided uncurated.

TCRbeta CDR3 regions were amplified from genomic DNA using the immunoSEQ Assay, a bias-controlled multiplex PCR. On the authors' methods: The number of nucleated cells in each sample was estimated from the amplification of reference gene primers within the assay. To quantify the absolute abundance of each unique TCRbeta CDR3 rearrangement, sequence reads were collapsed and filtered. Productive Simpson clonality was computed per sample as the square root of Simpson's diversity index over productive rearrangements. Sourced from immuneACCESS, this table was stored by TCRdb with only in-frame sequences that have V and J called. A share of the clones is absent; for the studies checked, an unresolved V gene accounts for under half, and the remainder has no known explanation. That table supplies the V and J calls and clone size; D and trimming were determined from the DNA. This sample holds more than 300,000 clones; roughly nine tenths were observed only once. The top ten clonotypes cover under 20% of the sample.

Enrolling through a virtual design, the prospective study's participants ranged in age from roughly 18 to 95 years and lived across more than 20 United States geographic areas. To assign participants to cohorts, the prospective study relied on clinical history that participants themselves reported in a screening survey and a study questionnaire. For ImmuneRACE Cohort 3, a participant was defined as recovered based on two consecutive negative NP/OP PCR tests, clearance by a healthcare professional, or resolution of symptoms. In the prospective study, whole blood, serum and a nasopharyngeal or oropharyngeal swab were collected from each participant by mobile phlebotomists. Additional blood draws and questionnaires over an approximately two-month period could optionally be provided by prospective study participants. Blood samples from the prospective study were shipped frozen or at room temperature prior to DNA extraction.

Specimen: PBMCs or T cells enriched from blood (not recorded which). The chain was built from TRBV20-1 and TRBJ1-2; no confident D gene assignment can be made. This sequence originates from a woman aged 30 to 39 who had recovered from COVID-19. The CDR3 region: CSASPANYGYTF. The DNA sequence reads TGCAGTGCTAGTCCGGCTAACTATGGCTACACCTTC.